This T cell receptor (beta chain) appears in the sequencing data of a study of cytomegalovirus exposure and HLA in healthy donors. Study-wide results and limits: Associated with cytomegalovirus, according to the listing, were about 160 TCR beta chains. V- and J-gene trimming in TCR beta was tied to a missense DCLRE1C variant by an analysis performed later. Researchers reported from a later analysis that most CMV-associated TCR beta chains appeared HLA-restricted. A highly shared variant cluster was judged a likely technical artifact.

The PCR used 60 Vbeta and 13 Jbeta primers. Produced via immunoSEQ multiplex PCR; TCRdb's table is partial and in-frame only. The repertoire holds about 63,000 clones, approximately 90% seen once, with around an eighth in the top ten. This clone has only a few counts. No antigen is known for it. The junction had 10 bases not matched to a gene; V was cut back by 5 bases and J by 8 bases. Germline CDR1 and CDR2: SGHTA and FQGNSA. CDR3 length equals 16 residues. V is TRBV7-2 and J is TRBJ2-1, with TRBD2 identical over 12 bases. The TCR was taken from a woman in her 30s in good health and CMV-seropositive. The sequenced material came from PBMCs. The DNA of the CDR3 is TGTGCCAGCAGCGGCCTGGGACTAGCGGGTACCCATGAGCAGTTCTTC. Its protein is CASSGLGLAGTHEQFF. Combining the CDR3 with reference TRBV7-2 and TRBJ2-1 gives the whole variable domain GAGVSQSPSNKVTEKGKDVELRCDPISGHTALYWYRQSLGQGLEFLIYFQGNSAPDKSGLPSDRFSAERTGGSVSTLTIQRTQQEDSAVYLCASSGLGLAGTHEQFFGPGTRLTVL.